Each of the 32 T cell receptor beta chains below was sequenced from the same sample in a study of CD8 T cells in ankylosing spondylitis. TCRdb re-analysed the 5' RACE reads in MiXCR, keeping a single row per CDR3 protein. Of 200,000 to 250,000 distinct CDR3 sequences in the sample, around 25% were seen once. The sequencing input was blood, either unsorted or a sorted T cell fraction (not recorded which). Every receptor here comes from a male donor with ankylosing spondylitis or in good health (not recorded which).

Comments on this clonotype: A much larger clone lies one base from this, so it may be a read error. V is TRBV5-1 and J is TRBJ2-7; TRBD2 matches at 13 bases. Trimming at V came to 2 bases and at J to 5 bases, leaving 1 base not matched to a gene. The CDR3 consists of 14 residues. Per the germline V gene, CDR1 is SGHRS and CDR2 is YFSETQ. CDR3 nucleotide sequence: TGCGCCAGCAGCTTAGGGACTAGCGGGAACGAGCAGTACTTC. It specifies CASSLGTSGNEQYF.

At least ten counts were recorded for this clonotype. CDR3 nucleotides: TGTGCCAGCAGCCACAGTCGGGCCACCGGGGAGCTGTTTTTT. Encoded protein: CASSHSRATGELFF. The rearrangement links TRBV7-8 to TRBJ2-2; D is undetermined. CDR1 is SGHVS, CDR2 FQNEAQ, per germline. This CDR3 has 14 amino acids. Deletions cut 5 bases from V and 4 bases from J, with 11 bases between.

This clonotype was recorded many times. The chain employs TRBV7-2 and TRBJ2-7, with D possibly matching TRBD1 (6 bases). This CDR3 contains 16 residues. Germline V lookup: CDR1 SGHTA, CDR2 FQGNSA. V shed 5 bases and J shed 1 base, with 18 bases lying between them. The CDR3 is CASSHPADRVSYEQYF. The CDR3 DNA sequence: TGTGCCAGCAGCCACCCGGCGGACAGAGTTTCCTACGAGCAGTACTTC.

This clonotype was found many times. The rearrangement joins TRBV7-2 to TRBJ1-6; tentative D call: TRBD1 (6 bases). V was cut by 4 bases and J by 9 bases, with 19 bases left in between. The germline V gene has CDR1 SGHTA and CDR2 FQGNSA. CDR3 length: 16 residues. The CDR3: CASSSEIQRGGSPLHF. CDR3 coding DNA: TGTGCCAGCAGCTCAGAGATACAGAGAGGGGGTTCACCCCTCCACTTT.

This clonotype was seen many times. CDR3 in amino acids: CASSEPGTYEQYF. CDR3 bases: TGTGCCAGCAGTGAACCAGGTACCTACGAGCAGTACTTC. The chain carries TRBV25-1 and TRBJ2-7, with unresolved D. V dropped 2 bases and J dropped 2 bases, with 7 bases sitting between them. Looked up from germline, CDR1 is MGHDK and CDR2 is SYGVNS. This CDR3 contains 13 residues.

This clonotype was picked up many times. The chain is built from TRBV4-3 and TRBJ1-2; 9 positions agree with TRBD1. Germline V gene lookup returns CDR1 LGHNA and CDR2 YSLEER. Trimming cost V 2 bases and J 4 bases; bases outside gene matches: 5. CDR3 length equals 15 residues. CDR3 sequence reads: CASSQMGTGLYGYTF. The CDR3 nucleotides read TGCGCCAGCAGCCAAATGGGGACAGGGCTCTATGGCTACACCTTC.

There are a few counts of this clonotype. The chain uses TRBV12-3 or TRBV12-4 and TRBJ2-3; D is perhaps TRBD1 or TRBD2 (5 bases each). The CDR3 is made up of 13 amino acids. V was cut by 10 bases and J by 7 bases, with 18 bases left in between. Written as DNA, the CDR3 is TGTGCCACCTCCTCGACCGGGGCGAATACGCAGTATTTT. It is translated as CATSSTGANTQYF.

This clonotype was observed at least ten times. The CDR3 DNA reads as TGTGCCAGCAGCTTAAAGGCCCCAAACACTGAAGCTTTCTTT. It is translated as CASSLKAPNTEAFF. This chain joins TRBV7-9 and TRBJ1-1, with no clear D. The CDR3 is made up of 14 amino acids. Trimming left V 2 bases short and J 2 bases short, with 9 bases between. CDR1 is SEHNR, CDR2 FQNEAQ, per germline (reference sequence). Variable domain in full (rest from reference TRBV7-9 and TRBJ1-1): DTGVSQNPRHKITKRGQNVTFRCDPISEHNRLYWYRQTLGQGPEFLTYFQNEAQLEKSRLLSDRFSAERPKGSFSTLEIQRTEQGDSAMYLCASSLKAPNTEAFFGQGTRLTVV.

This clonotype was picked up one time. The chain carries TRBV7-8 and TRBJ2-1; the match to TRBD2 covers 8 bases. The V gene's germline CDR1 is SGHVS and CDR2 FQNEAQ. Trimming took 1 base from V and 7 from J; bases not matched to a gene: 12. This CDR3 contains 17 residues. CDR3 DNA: TGTGCCAGCAGCTTAGGAGGGAAAGCGGGAGCGGGGAATGAGCAGTTCTTC. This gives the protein CASSLGGKAGAGNEQFF.

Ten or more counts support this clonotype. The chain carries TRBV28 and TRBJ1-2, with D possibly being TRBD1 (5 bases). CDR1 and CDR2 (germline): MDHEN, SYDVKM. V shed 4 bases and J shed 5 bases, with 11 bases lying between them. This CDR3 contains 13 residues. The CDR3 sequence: CASSSEGLYGYTF. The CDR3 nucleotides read TGTGCCAGCAGTTCGGAGGGACTTTATGGCTACACCTTC.

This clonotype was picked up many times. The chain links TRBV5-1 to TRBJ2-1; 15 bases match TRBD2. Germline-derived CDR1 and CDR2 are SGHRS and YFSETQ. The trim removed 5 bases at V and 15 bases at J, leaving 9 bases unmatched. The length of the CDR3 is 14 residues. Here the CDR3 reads CASSNDGTSGRRFF. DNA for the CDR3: TGCGCCAGCAGTAATGATGGGACTAGCGGGAGGAGGTTCTTC. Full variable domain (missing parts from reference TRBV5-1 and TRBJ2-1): KAGVTQTPRYLIKTRGQQVTLSCSPISGHRSVSWYQQTPGQGLQFLFEYFSETQRNKGNFPGRFSGRQFSNSRSEMNVSTLELGDSALYLCASSNDGTSGRRFFGPGTRLTVL.

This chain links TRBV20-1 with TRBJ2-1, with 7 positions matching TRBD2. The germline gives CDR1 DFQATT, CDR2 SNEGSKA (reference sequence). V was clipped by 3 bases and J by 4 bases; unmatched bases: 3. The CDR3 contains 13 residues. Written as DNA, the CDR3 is TGCAGTGCTAGGAAGGGAGGGTACAATGAGCAGTTCTTC. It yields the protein CSARKGGYNEQFF.

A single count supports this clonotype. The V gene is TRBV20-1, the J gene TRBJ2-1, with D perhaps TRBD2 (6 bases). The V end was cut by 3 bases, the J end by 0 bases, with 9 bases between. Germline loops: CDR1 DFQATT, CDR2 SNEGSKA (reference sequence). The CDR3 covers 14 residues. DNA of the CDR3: TGCAGTGCTAGGCCTAGCGCCTCCTACAATGAGCAGTTCTTC. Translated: CSARPSASYNEQFF.

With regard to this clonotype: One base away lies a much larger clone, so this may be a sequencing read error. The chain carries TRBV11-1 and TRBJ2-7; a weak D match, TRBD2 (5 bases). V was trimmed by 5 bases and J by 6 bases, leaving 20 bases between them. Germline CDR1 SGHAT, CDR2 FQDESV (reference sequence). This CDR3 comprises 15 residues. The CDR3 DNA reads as TGTGCCAGCAGCGTCACCCTCAATGCGGGTTCCGAGCAGTACTTC. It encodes CASSVTLNAGSEQYF.

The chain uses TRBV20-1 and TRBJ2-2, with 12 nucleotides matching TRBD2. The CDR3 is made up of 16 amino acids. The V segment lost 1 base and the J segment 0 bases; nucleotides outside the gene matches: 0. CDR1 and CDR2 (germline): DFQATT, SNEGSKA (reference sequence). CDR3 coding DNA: TGCAGTGCTAGAGGACTAGCGGGAGCGAACACCGGGGAGCTGTTTTTT. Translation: CSARGLAGANTGELFF.

In DNA form, the CDR3 reads TGCAGTGCTAGTTCCCCGATTATTTCCGGGGAGCTGTTTTTT. Its translation is CSASSPIISGELFF. The gene calls are TRBV20-1 and TRBJ2-2, with D uncertain. The germline V and J ends were trimmed by 3 bases and 6 bases, with 14 bases remaining between them. Germline CDR1 and CDR2: DFQATT and SNEGSKA (reference sequence). This CDR3 contains 14 residues.

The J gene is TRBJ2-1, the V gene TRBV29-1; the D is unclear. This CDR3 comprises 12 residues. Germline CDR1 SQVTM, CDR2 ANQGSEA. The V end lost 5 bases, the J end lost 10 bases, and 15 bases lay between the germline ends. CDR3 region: CSVSPSWKEQFF. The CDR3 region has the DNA TGCAGCGTTAGCCCCTCGTGGAAAGAGCAGTTCTTC.

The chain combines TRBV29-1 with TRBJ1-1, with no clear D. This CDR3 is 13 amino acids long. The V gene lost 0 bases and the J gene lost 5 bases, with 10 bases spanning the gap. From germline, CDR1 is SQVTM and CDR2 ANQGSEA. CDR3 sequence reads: CSVEEVRQTEAFF. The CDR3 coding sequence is TGCAGCGTTGAAGAGGTCCGGCAAACTGAAGCTTTCTTT. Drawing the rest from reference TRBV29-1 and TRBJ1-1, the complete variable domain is SAVISQKPSRDICQRGTSLTIQCQVDSQVTMMFWYRQQPGQSLTLIATANQGSEATYESGFVIDKFPISRPNLTFSTLTVSNMSPEDSSIYLCSVEEVRQTEAFFGQGTRLTVV.

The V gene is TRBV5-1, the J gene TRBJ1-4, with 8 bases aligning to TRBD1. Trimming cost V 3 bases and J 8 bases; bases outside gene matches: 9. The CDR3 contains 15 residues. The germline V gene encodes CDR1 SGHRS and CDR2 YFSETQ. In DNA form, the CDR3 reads TGCGCCAGCAGCTCGATGACAGGGGATAACGAAAAACTGTTTTTT. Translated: CASSSMTGDNEKLFF.

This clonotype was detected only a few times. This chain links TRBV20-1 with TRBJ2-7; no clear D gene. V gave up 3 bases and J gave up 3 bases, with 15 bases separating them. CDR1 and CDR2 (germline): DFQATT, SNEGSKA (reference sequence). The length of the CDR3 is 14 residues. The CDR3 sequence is CSARKGTTSYEQYF. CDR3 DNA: TGCAGTGCTAGGAAAGGAACCACAAGCTACGAGCAGTACTTC.

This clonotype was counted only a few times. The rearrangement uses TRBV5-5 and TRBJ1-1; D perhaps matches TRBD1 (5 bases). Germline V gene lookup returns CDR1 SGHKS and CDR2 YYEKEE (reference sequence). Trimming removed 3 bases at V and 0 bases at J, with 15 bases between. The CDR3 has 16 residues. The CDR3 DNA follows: TGTGCCAGCAGCTCGGGAGCGGGGCAATTGAACACTGAAGCTTTCTTT. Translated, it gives CASSSGAGQLNTEAFF.

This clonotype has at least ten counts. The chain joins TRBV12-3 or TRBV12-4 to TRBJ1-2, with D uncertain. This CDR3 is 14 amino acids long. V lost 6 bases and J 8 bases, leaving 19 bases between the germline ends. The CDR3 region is CASRPSDRAGGYTF. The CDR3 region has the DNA TGTGCCAGCAGGCCCAGCGACCGGGCAGGAGGCTACACCTTC.

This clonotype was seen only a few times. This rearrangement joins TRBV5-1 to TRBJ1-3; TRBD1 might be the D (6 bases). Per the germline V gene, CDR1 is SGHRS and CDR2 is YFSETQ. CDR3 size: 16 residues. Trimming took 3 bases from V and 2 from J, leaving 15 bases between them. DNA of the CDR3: TGCGCCAGCAGCTCCTCCGGGGGGGCAACTGGAAACACCATATATTTT. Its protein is CASSSSGGATGNTIYF.

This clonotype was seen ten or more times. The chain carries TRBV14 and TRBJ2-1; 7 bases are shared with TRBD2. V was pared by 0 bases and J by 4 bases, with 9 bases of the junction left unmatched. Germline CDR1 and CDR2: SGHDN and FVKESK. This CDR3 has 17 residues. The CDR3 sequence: CASSQDEGLPIYNEQFF. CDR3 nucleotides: TGTGCCAGCAGCCAAGATGAGGGACTACCCATTTACAATGAGCAGTTCTTC.

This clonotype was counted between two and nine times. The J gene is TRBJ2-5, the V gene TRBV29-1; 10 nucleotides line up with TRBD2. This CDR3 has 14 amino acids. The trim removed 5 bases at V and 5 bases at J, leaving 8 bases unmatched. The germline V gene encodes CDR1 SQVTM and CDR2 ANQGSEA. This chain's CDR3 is CSVSGRAWEETQYF. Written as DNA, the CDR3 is TGCAGCGTTAGCGGGAGGGCCTGGGAGGAGACCCAGTACTTC.

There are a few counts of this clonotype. The CDR3 loop reads CASSFLAGRGDTQYF. Written as DNA, the CDR3 is TGTGCCAGCAGCTTTCTAGCGGGACGGGGAGATACGCAGTATTTT. The J gene is TRBJ2-3, the V gene TRBV7-2, with 9 bases identical to TRBD2. Germline V CDR1 and CDR2: SGHTA, FQGNSA. V dropped 3 bases and J dropped 5; count of bases not matched to a gene: 6. CDR3 length equals 15 residues.

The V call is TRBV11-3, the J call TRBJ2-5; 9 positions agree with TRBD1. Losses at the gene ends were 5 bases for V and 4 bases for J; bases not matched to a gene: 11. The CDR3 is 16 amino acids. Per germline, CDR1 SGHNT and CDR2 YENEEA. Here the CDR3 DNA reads TGTGCCAGCAGCCTCCAGGGACAGGGAGGCGCAGAGACCCAGTACTTC. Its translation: CASSLQGQGGAETQYF.

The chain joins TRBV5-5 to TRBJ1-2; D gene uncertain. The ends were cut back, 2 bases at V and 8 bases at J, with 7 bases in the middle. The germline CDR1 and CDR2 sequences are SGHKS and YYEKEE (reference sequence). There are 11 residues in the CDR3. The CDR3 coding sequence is TGTGCCAGCAGCTTAGCTGGGGGCTACACCTTC. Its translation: CASSLAGGYTF.

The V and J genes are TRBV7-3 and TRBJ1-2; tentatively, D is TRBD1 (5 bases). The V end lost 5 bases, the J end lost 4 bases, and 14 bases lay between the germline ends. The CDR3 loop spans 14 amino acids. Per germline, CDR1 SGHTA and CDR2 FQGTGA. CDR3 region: CASSGPGTAYGYTF. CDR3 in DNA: TGTGCCAGCAGCGGCCCGGGGACGGCCTATGGCTACACCTTC.

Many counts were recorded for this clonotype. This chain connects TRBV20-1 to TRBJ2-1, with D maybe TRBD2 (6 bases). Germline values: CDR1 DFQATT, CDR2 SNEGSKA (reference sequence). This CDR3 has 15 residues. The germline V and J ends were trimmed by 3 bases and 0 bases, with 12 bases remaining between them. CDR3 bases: TGCAGTGCTAGTAGACTAGAAGACTCCTACAATGAGCAGTTCTTC. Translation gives CSASRLEDSYNEQFF.

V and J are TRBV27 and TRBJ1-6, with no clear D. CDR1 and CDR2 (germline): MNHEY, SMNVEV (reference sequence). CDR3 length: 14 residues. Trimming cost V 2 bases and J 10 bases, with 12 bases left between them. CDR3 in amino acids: CASSLQELGSPLHF. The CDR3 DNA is TGTGCCAGCAGTTTACAGGAGCTAGGGTCACCCCTCCACTTT.

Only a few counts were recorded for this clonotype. The CDR3 is CASSETSNSYEQYF. DNA for the CDR3: TGTGCCAGCAGTGAGACTAGTAACTCCTACGAGCAGTACTTC. The J gene is TRBJ2-7, the V gene TRBV12-3 or TRBV12-4; TRBD2 is a possible D gene (6 bases). This CDR3 region has 14 residues. Between the trimmed V and J ends, which lost 5 bases and 0 bases, there was a span of 11 bases.